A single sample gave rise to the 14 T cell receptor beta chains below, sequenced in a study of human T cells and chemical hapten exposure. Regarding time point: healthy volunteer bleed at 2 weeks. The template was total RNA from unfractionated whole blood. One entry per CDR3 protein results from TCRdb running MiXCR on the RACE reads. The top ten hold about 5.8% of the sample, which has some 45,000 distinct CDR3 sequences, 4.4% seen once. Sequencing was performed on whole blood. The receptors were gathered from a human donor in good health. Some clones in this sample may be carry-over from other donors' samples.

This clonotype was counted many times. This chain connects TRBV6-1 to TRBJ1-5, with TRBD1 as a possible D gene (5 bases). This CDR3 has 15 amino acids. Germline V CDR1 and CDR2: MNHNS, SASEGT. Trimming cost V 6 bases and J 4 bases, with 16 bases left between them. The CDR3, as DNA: TGTGCCAGCAGCCTGGCCGTGGGGCAAAATCAGCCCCAGCATTTT. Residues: CASSLAVGQNQPQHF.

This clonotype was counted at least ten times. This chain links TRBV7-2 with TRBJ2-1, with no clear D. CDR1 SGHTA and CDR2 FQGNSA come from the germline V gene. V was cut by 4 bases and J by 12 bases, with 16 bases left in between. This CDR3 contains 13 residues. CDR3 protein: CASSSIGPGRQFF. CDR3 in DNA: TGTGCCAGCAGCTCCATCGGTCCGGGCCGGCAGTTCTTC.

CDR3 loop: CASSPDRRPTYVRFF. The CDR3 nucleotides read TGTGCCAGCAGCCCGGACAGGCGCCCTACGTACGTCCGGTTTTTT. This chain uses TRBV6-5 with TRBJ1-4; 7 bases fit TRBD1. Losses at the gene ends were 6 bases for V and 16 bases for J; bases not matched to a gene: 20. The CDR3 has 15 amino acids. Germline assignment: CDR1 MNHEY and CDR2 SVGAGI.

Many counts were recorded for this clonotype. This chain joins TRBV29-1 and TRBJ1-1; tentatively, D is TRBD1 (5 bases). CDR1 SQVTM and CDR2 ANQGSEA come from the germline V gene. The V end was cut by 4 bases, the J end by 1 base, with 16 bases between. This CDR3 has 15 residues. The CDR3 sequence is CSVGYIGHKNTEAFF. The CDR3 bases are TGCAGCGTTGGGTACATAGGACACAAGAACACTGAAGCTTTCTTT.

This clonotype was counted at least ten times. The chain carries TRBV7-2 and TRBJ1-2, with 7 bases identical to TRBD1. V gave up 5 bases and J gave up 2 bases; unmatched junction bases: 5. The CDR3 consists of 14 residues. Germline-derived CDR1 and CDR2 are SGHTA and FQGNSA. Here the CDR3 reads CASSADRANYGYTF. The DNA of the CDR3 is TGTGCCAGCAGCGCCGACAGGGCCAACTATGGCTACACCTTC.

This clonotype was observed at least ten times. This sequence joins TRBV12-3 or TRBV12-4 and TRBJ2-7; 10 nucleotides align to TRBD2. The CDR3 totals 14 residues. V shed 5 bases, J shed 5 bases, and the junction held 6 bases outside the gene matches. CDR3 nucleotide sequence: TGTGCCAGCAGTCCGGGACTAGCGCTAAACGAGCAGTACTTC. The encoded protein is CASSPGLALNEQYF.

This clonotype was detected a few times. The CDR3 sequence: CASSEIAGGSTDTQYF. CDR3 in DNA: TGTGCCAGCAGTGAAATCGCGGGAGGAAGCACAGATACGCAGTATTTT. The V gene is TRBV6-4, the J gene TRBJ2-3, with TRBD2 identical over 8 bases. V shed 3 bases, J shed 0 bases, and the junction held 5 bases outside the gene matches. This CDR3 comprises 16 residues. CDR1 and CDR2 (germline): MRHNA, SNTAGT.

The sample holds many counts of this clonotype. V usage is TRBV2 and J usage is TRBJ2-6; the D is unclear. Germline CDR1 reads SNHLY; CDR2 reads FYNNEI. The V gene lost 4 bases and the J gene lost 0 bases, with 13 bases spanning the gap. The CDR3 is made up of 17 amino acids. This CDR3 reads CASSGRHPSSGANVLTF. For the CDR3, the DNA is TGTGCCAGCAGTGGTAGACACCCGAGCTCTGGGGCCAACGTCCTGACTTTC.

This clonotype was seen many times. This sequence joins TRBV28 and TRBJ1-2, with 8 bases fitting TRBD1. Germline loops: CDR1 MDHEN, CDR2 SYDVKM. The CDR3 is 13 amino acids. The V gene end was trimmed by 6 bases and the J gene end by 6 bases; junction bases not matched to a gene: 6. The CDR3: CASRQTGVDGYTF. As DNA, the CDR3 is TGTGCCAGCAGACAGACAGGGGTGGATGGCTACACCTTC.

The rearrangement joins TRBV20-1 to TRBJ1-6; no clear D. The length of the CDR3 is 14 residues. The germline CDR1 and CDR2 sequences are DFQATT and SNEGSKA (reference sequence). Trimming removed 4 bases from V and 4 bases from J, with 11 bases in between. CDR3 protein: CSATVREYNSPLHF. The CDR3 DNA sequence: TGCAGTGCTACCGTTAGAGAGTATAATTCACCCCTCCACTTT.

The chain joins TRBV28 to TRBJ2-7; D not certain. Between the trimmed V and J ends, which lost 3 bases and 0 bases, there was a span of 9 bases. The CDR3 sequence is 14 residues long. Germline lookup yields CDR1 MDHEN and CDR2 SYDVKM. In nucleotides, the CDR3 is TGTGCCAGCAGTTTGGGCCAGGACTCCTACGAGCAGTACTTC. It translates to CASSLGQDSYEQYF.

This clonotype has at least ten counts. CDR3 region: CASSFSLAGGGIYEQYF. Written as DNA, the CDR3 is TGTGCCAGCAGTTTTTCGCTAGCGGGAGGGGGGATCTACGAGCAGTACTTC. This rearrangement joins TRBV27 to TRBJ2-7; 12 bases are shared with TRBD2. Germline V gene data show CDR1 as MNHEY and CDR2 as SMNVEV (reference sequence). This CDR3 has 17 amino acids. Trimming removed 3 bases from V and 3 bases from J; junction bases left unmatched: 9.

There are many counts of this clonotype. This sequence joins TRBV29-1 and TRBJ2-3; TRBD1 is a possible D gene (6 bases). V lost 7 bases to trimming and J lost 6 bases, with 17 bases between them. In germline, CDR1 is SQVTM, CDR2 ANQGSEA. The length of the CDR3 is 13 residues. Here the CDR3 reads CSETYRAGDTQYF. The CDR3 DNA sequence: TGCAGCGAGACGTACAGGGCAGGCGATACGCAGTATTTT.

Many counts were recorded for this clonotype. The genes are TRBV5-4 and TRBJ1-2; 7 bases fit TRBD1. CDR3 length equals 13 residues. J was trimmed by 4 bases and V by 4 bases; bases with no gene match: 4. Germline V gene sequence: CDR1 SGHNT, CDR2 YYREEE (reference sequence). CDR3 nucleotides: TGTGCCAGCAGCCTGGGACAGACCTATGGCTACACCTTC. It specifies CASSLGQTYGYTF.